Presented here are 11 T cell receptor beta chains from one specimen sequenced in a study of blood T cell repertoires in COVID-19. Here immunoSEQ multiplex PCR was the method, and the copy in TCRdb shows in-frame clones only, minus some. The sample includes about 200,000 clones, approximately 82% of them seen just once. The specimen was peripheral blood. These receptors came from a man aged 45-60 years with active or convalescent COVID-19.

The chain recombines TRBV7-8 with TRBJ2-2; weak D call: TRBD1 (5 bases). The CDR3 spans 16 residues. V dropped 5 bases and J dropped 2 bases, with 15 bases sitting between them. The V gene's germline CDR1 is SGHVS and CDR2 FQNEAQ. CDR3 amino acids: CASSRTPDRNTGELFF. The CDR3 DNA is TGTGCCAGCAGCCGCACCCCCGACAGAAACACCGGGGAGCTGTTTTTT.

CDR3 nucleotide sequence: TGTGCCAGTATCCGGGACGGTAGCGGGAGAACCGGGGAGCTGTTTTTT. As protein: CASIRDGSGRTGELFF. This rearrangement joins TRBV19 to TRBJ2-2, with 9 positions matching TRBD2. Germline CDR1 is LNHDA and CDR2 is SQIVND (reference sequence). V gave up 7 bases and J gave up 5 bases; unmatched junction bases: 11. The CDR3 extends over 16 amino acids.

This sequence joins TRBV6-2 or TRBV6-3 and TRBJ1-2, with a tentative D call TRBD1 (5 bases). This CDR3 has 15 residues. CDR1 and CDR2 from the germline V gene are MNHEY and SVGEGT. V was clipped by 5 bases and J by 9 bases, with 22 bases between them. This CDR3 is CASSARTPVELSYTF. For the CDR3, the DNA is TGTGCCAGCAGTGCGAGGACACCTGTTGAGTTAAGCTACACCTTC.

The chain is built from TRBV2 and TRBJ2-1; 8 bases are a match to TRBD1. Germline CDR1 is SNHLY and CDR2 is FYNNEI. This CDR3 contains 12 residues. V gave up 4 bases and J gave up 8 bases; unmatched junction bases: 1. This CDR3 is CASSGTGYEQFF. CDR3 nucleotide sequence: TGTGCCAGCAGTGGGACAGGGTATGAGCAGTTCTTC.

The CDR3 DNA reads TGTGCCAGCAGCTTAGCCCCGGGGCGGGGGAACACCGGGGAGCTGTTTTTT. Protein sequence: CASSLAPGRGNTGELFF. The chain carries TRBV11-3 and TRBJ2-2; D might be TRBD2 (6 bases). The CDR3 sequence is 17 residues long. V was trimmed by 1 base and J by 1 base, leaving 13 bases between them. Germline-derived CDR1 and CDR2 are SGHNT and YENEEA.

This rearrangement joins TRBV28 to TRBJ1-2; 7 bases fit TRBD1. The CDR3 spans 16 residues. CDR1 MDHEN and CDR2 SYDVKM come from the germline V gene. The J segment lost 2 bases and the V segment lost 5 bases, leaving 11 bases of the junction unmatched. CDR3 in DNA: TGTGCCAGCAGTGCCCAACAGGGGTTTAACAACTATGGCTACACCTTC. This encodes CASSAQQGFNNYGYTF.

The V call is TRBV5-1, the J call TRBJ2-5; no clear D. Germline V CDR1 and CDR2: SGHRS, YFSETQ. The CDR3 sequence is 12 residues long. The germline V and J ends were trimmed by 4 bases and 0 bases, with 4 bases remaining between them. The CDR3 loop reads CASSLNQETQYF. CDR3 DNA: TGCGCCAGCAGCCTAAACCAAGAGACCCAGTACTTC.

This clone has only a few counts. The chain joins TRBV7-3 to TRBJ2-1, with D tentatively TRBD2 (6 bases). Germline assignment: CDR1 SGHTA and CDR2 FQGTGA. V shed 3 bases and J shed 8 bases, with 14 bases lying between them. This CDR3 spans 14 amino acids. The CDR3 region has the DNA TGTGCCAGCAGCTTTTCGGGAGAGGAGGATGAGCAGTTCTTC. Amino acid sequence: CASSFSGEEDEQFF.

J is TRBJ1-5 and V is TRBV28; D is possibly TRBD1 (6 bases). V was pared by 1 base and J by 5 bases, with 21 bases between. The CDR3 sequence is 18 residues long. Germline V gene sequence: CDR1 MDHEN, CDR2 SYDVKM. CDR3 bases: TGTGCCAGCAGTTTATCTCTCTTGAGGACAGATCAAGATCAGCCCCAGCATTTT. It is translated as CASSLSLLRTDQDQPQHF.

This chain joins TRBV2 and TRBJ2-3; 10 nucleotides agree with TRBD2. The CDR3 extends over 12 amino acids. The junction had 2 bases not matched to a gene; V was cut back by 8 bases and J by 6 bases. Looked up from germline, CDR1 is SNHLY and CDR2 is FYNNEI. Here the CDR3 DNA reads TGTGCCAGCCTACTAGCGGGGGATACGCAGTATTTT. It is translated as CASLLAGDTQYF. The complete variable domain, with remaining parts taken from reference TRBV2 and TRBJ2-3, reads EPEVTQTPSHQVTQMGQEVILRCVPISNHLYFYWYRQILGQKVEFLVSFYNNEISEKSEIFDDQFSVERPDGSNFTLKIRSTKLEDSAMYFCASLLAGDTQYFGPGTRLTVL.

The chain employs TRBV5-6 and TRBJ1-2; D is perhaps TRBD1 (6 bases). The CDR3 sequence is 13 residues long. Per germline, CDR1 SGHDT and CDR2 YYEEEE. V was trimmed by 3 bases and J by 4 bases, leaving 10 bases between them. CDR3 in DNA: TGTGCCAGCAGCTCAGGACAGCTCTATGGCTACACCTTC. Amino acid sequence: CASSSGQLYGYTF.